Listed below are T cell receptor beta chains from one sample, sequenced in a study of CD8 T cells in Susac syndrome. TCRdb re-derived calls from the immunoSEQ multiplex PCR reads in MiXCR, one entry per CDR3 protein. The sample lists approximately 140,000 distinct CDR3 sequences, roughly 95% occurring once. Source material: CD4+ T cells from PBMCs. The receptors were gathered from a human donor with multiple sclerosis. Each CDR3 is given with its conserved first and last residue. The D gene is left open where the match is weak. A row's size may be missing; if present it is once, few, many or a size class.

D	V	length	J	size	DNA	CDR3
.	TRBV7-2	15	TRBJ2-7	once	TGTGCCAGCAGCGGCCGGGGACTTGGTTCCTACGAGCAGTACTTC	CASSGRGLGSYEQYF
TRBD2	TRBV20-1	15	TRBJ2-1	.	TGCAGTGCTAGAGGTGGGAGCGGGAGTGCGAATGAGCAGTTCTTC	CSARGGSGSANEQFF
TRBD2	TRBV27	15	TRBJ2-1	.	TGTGCCAGCAGTTTTCGGACTAGCGGGTTCAATGAGCAGTTCTTC	CASSFRTSGFNEQFF
.	TRBV6-6	16	TRBJ2-7	.	TGTGCCAGCAGTTCTGAGGGGCTCCGAAGCTCCTACGAGCAGTACTTC	CASSSEGLRSSYEQYF
TRBD1	TRBV20-1	16	TRBJ1-1	.	TGCAGTGCCGACGGACAGGGATCAAGCCTGAACACTGAAGCTTTCTTT	CSADGQGSSLNTEAFF
.	TRBV3-1	15	TRBJ2-4	.	TGTGCCAGCAGCCACCGCCGGGGAGGCACCAACATTCAGTACTTC	CASSHRRGGTNIQYF
TRBD1	TRBV3-1	15	TRBJ1-2	once	TGTGCCAGCAGCCACCGCCGGGGACAGAACTATGGCTACACCTTC	CASSHRRGQNYGYTF
TRBD1	TRBV6-6	16	TRBJ2-7	.	TGTGCCAGCAGTTACTCGTCCCGGACAGGGGTAAACGAGCAGTACTTC	CASSYSSRTGVNEQYF
.	TRBV9	12	TRBJ2-1	.	TGTGCCAGCAATCGGGTCGGCCAGGAGCAGTTCTTC	CASNRVGQEQFF
.	TRBV29-1	14	TRBJ2-7	.	TGCAGCGCAGGAATGGGGGCGAGCTCCTACGAGCAGTACTTC	CSAGMGASSYEQYF
.	TRBV27	15	TRBJ1-2	.	TGTGCCAGCACCCCTTCAGGGCGTGCTAACTATGGCTACACCTTC	CASTPSGRANYGYTF
.	TRBV7-2	15	TRBJ1-4	.	TGTGCCAGCAGCCAGAGGGTAGGGCGAAATGAAAAACTGTTTTTT	CASSQRVGRNEKLFF
.	TRBV20-1	13	TRBJ1-1	.	TGCAGTGCTAGAGAACACTTGAACACTGAAGCTTTCTTT	CSAREHLNTEAFF
TRBD2	TRBV20-1	12	TRBJ2-1	.	TGCAGTGCTCGACTAGCGGGAGATGAGCAGTTCTTC	CSARLAGDEQFF
TRBD1	TRBV6-1	16	TRBJ1-5	.	TGTGCCAGCAGTACCGTGGGGGGACAGGGCCTATCTGCCCAGCATTTT	CASSTVGGQGLSAQHF
TRBD1	TRBV6-2/TRBV6-3	15	TRBJ1-4	.	TGTGCCAGCAAATTCACCGGGACAGGGAATGAAAAACTGTTTTTT	CASKFTGTGNEKLFF
TRBD1	TRBV29-1	14	TRBJ2-1	.	TGCAGCGTGGGACAGGGAGTGGGCTACAATGAGCAGTTCTTC	CSVGQGVGYNEQFF
.	TRBV30	11	TRBJ2-7	.	TGTGCCTGGAGGGACCCCGACGAGCAGTACTTC	CAWRDPDEQYF
TRBD1	TRBV12-3/TRBV12-4	13	TRBJ2-5	.	TGTGCCAGCAGTTTGGGACAGGGCGAGACCCAGTACTTC	CASSLGQGETQYF
TRBD1	TRBV29-1	13	TRBJ2-7	.	TGCAGCGTTGTTGGGGACAGGGCCAACGAGCAGTACTTC	CSVVGDRANEQYF
TRBD2	TRBV3-1	16	TRBJ2-3	.	TGTGCCAGCAGCCGCCTAGCGGGGGCCCTCACAGATACGCAGTATTTT	CASSRLAGALTDTQYF
TRBD1	TRBV2	14	TRBJ1-5	.	TGTGCCAGCACAGGGGGTAATAGCAATCAGCCCCAGCATTTT	CASTGGNSNQPQHF
.	TRBV6-5	12	TRBJ1-2	.	TGTGCCAGCAGTTCACCAGGGTATGGCTACACCTTC	CASSSPGYGYTF
TRBD2	TRBV30	15	TRBJ2-3	.	TGTGCCTGGAGCCTTCTAGCGGGGGGGCCTGATACGCAGTATTTT	CAWSLLAGGPDTQYF
TRBD2	TRBV24-1	14	TRBJ2-3	.	TGTGCCACCAAGGGAGGGGATTATACAGATACGCAGTATTTT	CATKGGDYTDTQYF
.	TRBV28	14	TRBJ2-7	.	TGTGCCAGCAGTTTAGTACTCCCCTCCTACGAGCAGTACTTC	CASSLVLPSYEQYF
.	TRBV20-1	13	TRBJ2-5	once	TGCAGTGCTAGCCGGGGCCGGAAAGAGACCCAGTACTTC	CSASRGRKETQYF
.	TRBV19	13	TRBJ1-1	.	TGTGCCAGTAGTATAAACAGGGCCACTGAAGCTTTCTTT	CASSINRATEAFF
.	TRBV18	14	TRBJ1-1	.	TGTGCCAGCTCACCCAAACAGGGAAACACTGAAGCTTTCTTT	CASSPKQGNTEAFF
.	TRBV30	15	TRBJ1-1	.	TGTGCCTGGAGTGTCTCCATGGGCTTGAACACTGAAGCTTTCTTT	CAWSVSMGLNTEAFF
TRBD1	TRBV18	15	TRBJ2-1	.	TGTGCCAGCTCACCAGGGACAGGGCGAAACAATGAGCAGTTCTTC	CASSPGTGRNNEQFF
.	TRBV2	14	TRBJ1-4	.	TGTGCCAGCAGTGACGCAGGGTTTAACGAAAAACTGTTTTTT	CASSDAGFNEKLFF
.	TRBV29-1	11	TRBJ2-2	.	TGCAGCGTTCTTCGTTCCGGGGAGCTGTTTTTT	CSVLRSGELFF
.	TRBV5-4	13	TRBJ2-1	.	TGTGCCAGCAGCTTTTACCCGGACAATGAGCAGTTCTTC	CASSFYPDNEQFF
TRBD2	TRBV9	14	TRBJ2-1	once	TGTGCCAGCAGCCCTCGGACTAGCTTAGATGAGCAGTTCTTC	CASSPRTSLDEQFF
TRBD1	TRBV28	15	TRBJ2-4	.	TGTGCCAGCACCCCGGGACAGGGGTCCAAAAACATTCAGTACTTC	CASTPGQGSKNIQYF